This TCR beta chain originates from a study of T cells in Graves' hyperthyroidism and ophthalmopathy. Study-wide points: Most expanded thyroid clonotypes above 0.001 also appeared in blood. Median prediction lead before ophthalmopathy onset was 5 to 7.5 months with the model.

V lost 11 bases, J lost 7 bases, and 20 bases lay in between. The CDR3 spans 13 residues. Germline CDR1 and CDR2: SGHAT and FQNNGV. This clonotype was counted many times. The antigen is unknown. Amplified regions were TCR beta CDR3 sequences from RNA transcripts. First-round RT-PCR of the TCR CDR3 relied on the HTBI primer set. TCRdb analysed the multiplex PCR reads with MiXCR anew, one entry per CDR3 protein. The sample carries approximately 320,000 distinct CDR3 sequences, roughly 17% recorded once. The chain couples TRBV11-2 to TRBJ1-1; no clear D gene. The sequenced material came from blood. This clonotype was sampled from a man under 40 with Graves' hyperthyroidism. The CDR3 protein is CAAPSVDGDEAFF. The CDR3 coding sequence is TGTGCCGCCCCCTCCGTGGACGGCGATGAAGCTTTCTTT.